One sample yielded the 8 T cell receptor beta chains listed below, sequenced in a study of T cells in tuberculosis. Time point of the sample: new active TB diagnosis, blood taken before or within 7 days of starting treatment. Measured with immunoSEQ multiplex PCR; TCRdb has only the in-frame clones, and not every one. The sample has 30,000 or so clones, under 95% seen once. Sequencing used PBMCs, obtained at tuberculosis diagnosis. These receptors were obtained from an adult with tuberculosis. Some clones in this sample may be carry-over from other donors' samples.

Only one count was recorded for this clone. One end of the junction varies from germline; a read error may be responsible. The V and J genes are TRBV4-1 and TRBJ1-4; 7 nucleotides line up with TRBD1. This CDR3 is built from 15 residues. CDR1 is MGHRA and CDR2 is YSYEKL in the germline V gene. CDR3 region: CASSQGTGTYEKLFF. CDR3 nucleotide sequence: TGCGCCAGCAGCCAAGGGACAGGAACTTATGAAAAACTGTTTTTT.

The chain has TRBV30 and TRBJ2-1; no reliable D call. The CDR3 is 15 residues long. V lost 3 bases to trimming and J lost 10 bases, with 22 bases between them. Germline V gene sequence: CDR1 GTSNPN, CDR2 SVGIG (reference sequence). The CDR3 nucleotides read TGTGCCTGGAGCAGGAAAAATCCCGTCGTCAAGGAGCAGTTCTTC. Translation: CAWSRKNPVVKEQFF.

The chain combines TRBV15 with TRBJ2-7; perhaps TRBD1 as D (6 bases). This CDR3 is 15 amino acids long. V was pared by 0 bases and J by 0 bases, with 9 bases between. Germline CDR1 LNHNV, CDR2 YYDKDF (reference sequence). The chain's CDR3 is CATSREGGTSYEQYF. CDR3 nucleotide sequence: TGTGCCACCAGCAGAGAAGGGGGAACCTCCTACGAGCAGTACTTC.

J is TRBJ1-2 and V is TRBV18; the match to TRBD1 covers 10 bases. Germline values: CDR1 KGHSH, CDR2 LQKENI. V shed 6 bases and J 7 bases; nucleotides not matched to a gene: 11. CDR3 length equals 15 residues. CDR3 DNA: TGTGCCAGCTCGCTAGACCGGGACAGGGGCGGTGGCTACACCTTC. Protein sequence: CASSLDRDRGGGYTF.

This clone was detected a few times. V is TRBV5-6 and J is TRBJ2-1; D is ambiguous. V shed 4 bases and J shed 4 bases, with 3 bases lying between them. Germline values: CDR1 SGHDT, CDR2 YYEEEE. The length of the CDR3 is 11 residues. The chain's CDR3 is CASSLYNEQFF. DNA of the CDR3: TGTGCCAGCAGCCTTTACAATGAGCAGTTCTTC.

The chain employs TRBV19 and TRBJ2-7; 9 bases are a match to TRBD1. The CDR3 spans 16 residues. Germline V gene sequence: CDR1 LNHDA, CDR2 SQIVND (reference sequence). Trimming took 5 bases from V and 3 from J; bases not matched to a gene: 11. The CDR3 coding sequence is TGTGCCAGTAGTTCCCCACCCTCGGGACAGGGCTACGAGCAGTACTTC. This translates into CASSSPPSGQGYEQYF.

The chain carries TRBV7-2 and TRBJ2-7; TRBD2 might be the D (6 bases). Germline V gives CDR1 SGHTA, CDR2 FQGNSA. The CDR3 consists of 14 residues. V was clipped by 2 bases and J by 5 bases, with 13 bases between them. The CDR3 sequence: CASSLIGGFDEQYF. DNA of the CDR3: TGTGCCAGCAGCTTAATTGGAGGGTTTGACGAGCAGTACTTC.

The CDR3 protein is CASSTAGGIDEQFF. The DNA of the CDR3 is TGTGCCAGCTCTACAGCGGGGGGCATCGATGAGCAGTTCTTC. The chain recombines TRBV7-2 with TRBJ2-1; 9 nucleotides line up with TRBD2. Germline V gene data show CDR1 as SGHTA and CDR2 as FQGNSA. V lost 8 bases and J lost 8; bases outside the gene matches: 10. CDR3 length: 14 amino acids.